This paragraph covers one T cell receptor (beta chain) sequence. What it recognizes is unknown. The source of the sample is a study of T cells in tuberculosis. The CDR3 length is 13 residues. Per the germline V gene, CDR1 is ENHRY and CDR2 is SYGVKD. Trimming shortened V by 6 bases and J by 4 bases, and 11 bases separated the two germline ends. Study-wide points: Active tuberculosis alpha repertoires lay closer to GMM-specific TCRs than controls'. GEM motif frequencies gave over 55% accuracy; the GMM repertoire gave about 90%.

The time point here: new active TB diagnosis, blood taken before or within 7 days of starting treatment. Sequencing used immunoSEQ multiplex PCR; TCRdb keeps in-frame clones, though not all of them. The table has over 30,000 clones, over 85% seen once. This rearrangement joins TRBV10-3 to TRBJ2-3; D uncertain. The clonotype comes from an adult with tuberculosis. Sequencing used PBMCs, obtained at tuberculosis diagnosis. CDR3 nucleotide sequence: TGTGCCATCAGCCCTCGGGTACCAGATACGCAGTATTTT. Protein sequence: CAISPRVPDTQYF.